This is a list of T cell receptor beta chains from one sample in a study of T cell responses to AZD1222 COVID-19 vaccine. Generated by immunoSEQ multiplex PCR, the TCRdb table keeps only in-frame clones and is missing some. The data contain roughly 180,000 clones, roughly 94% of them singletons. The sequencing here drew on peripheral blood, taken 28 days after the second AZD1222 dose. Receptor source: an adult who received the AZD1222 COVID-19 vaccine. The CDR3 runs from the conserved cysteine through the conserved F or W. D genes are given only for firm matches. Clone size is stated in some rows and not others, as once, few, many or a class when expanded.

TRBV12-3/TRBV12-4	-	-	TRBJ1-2	CATLAGEWGYTF	TGTGCCACCCTGGCTGGGGAGTGGGGCTACACCTTC
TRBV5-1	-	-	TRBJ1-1	CASRGEGTEAFF	TGCGCCAGCAGAGGTGAGGGCACTGAAGCTTTCTTT
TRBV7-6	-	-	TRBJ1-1	CASSLDSAREAFF	TGTGCCAGCAGCTTAGATTCCGCCAGGGAAGCTTTCTTT
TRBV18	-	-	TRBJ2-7	CASSPSQGRVLSYEQYF	TGTGCCAGCTCACCGAGCCAGGGTAGGGTATTATCCTACGAGCAGTACTTC
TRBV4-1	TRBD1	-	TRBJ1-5	CASSQDRGSNQPQHF	TGCGCCAGCAGCCAAGACAGGGGGAGCAATCAGCCCCAGCATTTT
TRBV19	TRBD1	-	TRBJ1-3	CATHRGSGNTIYF	TGTGCCACACACAGGGGCTCTGGAAACACCATATATTTT
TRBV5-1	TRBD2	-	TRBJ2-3	CASSFWTSGGADTQYF	TGCGCCAGCAGCTTCTGGACTAGCGGGGGGGCGGATACGCAGTATTTT
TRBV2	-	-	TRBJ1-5	CASSEALGSGQPQHF	TGTGCCAGCAGTGAAGCGCTGGGGTCCGGGCAGCCCCAGCATTTT
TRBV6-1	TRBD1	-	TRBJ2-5	CASKGQGRETQYF	TGTGCCAGCAAGGGACAGGGCCGAGAGACCCAGTACTTC
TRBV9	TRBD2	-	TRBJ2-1	CASGNSGGYNEQFF	TGTGCCAGCGGGAATAGCGGGGGATACAATGAGCAGTTCTTC
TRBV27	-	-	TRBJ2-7	CASREAEEQYF	TGTGCCAGCAGAGAAGCGGAGGAGCAGTACTTC
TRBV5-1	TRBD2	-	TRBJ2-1	CASSLALTSGGTYNEQFF	TGCGCCAGCAGCTTGGCCTTGACTAGCGGGGGGACGTACAATGAGCAGTTCTTC
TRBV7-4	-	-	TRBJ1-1	CDQREPLNTEAFF	TGCGACCAGAGGGAACCTCTAAACACTGAAGCTTTCTTT
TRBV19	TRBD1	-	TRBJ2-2	CASTNRGYTGELFF	TGTGCCAGTACCAACAGGGGTTACACCGGGGAGCTGTTTTTT
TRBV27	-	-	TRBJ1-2	CASSLLTGAGPVGYTF	TGTGCCAGCAGTTTATTGACCGGGGCGGGTCCGGTGGGCTACACCTTC
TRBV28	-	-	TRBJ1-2	CASSPYYGGGEGYTF	TGTGCCAGCAGCCCCTACTATGGCGGGGGGGAGGGCTACACCTTC
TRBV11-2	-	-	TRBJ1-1	CASRPRKNTEAFF	TGTGCCAGCAGACCGAGAAAGAACACTGAAGCTTTCTTT
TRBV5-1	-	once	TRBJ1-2	CASSQTTLGYGYTF	TGCGCCAGCAGCCAAACGACCCTCGGGTATGGCTACACCTTC
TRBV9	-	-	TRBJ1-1	CASSVMMNTEAFF	TGTGCCAGCAGCGTGATGATGAACACTGAAGCTTTCTTT
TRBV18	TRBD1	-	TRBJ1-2	CASSNLQQGGGYTF	TGTGCCAGCTCAAATTTACAACAGGGGGGCGGCTACACCTTC
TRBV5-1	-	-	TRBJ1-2	CASRPLGSVYGYTF	TGCGCCAGCAGGCCGCTTGGGTCAGTTTATGGCTACACCTTC
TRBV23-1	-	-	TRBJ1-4	CASREPVSPNEKLFF	TGCGCCAGCAGGGAGCCGGTCTCACCTAATGAAAAACTGTTTTTT
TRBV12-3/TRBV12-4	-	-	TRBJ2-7	CASSLGFSYEQYF	TGTGCCAGCAGTTTAGGGTTTTCCTACGAGCAGTACTTC
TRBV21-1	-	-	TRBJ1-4	CASSKGSWVAKLFF	TGTGCCAGCAGCAAAGGATCATGGGTGGCGAAACTGTTTTTT
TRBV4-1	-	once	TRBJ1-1	CASSQGDRSVEAFF	TGCGCCAGCAGCCAAGGAGACAGGTCCGTAGAAGCTTTCTTT
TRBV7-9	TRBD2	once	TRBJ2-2	CASSQELAGSTGELFF	TGTGCCAGCAGCCAGGAGTTAGCGGGGTCCACCGGGGAGCTGTTTTTT
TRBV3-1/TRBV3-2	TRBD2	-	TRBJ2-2	CASSPPTSGRRGGELFF	TGTGCCAGCAGCCCCCCGACTAGCGGGAGGCGGGGAGGGGAGCTGTTTTTT
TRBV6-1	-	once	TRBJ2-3	CASSEASTDTQYF	TGTGCCAGCAGTGAAGCTAGCACAGATACGCAGTATTTT
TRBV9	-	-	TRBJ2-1	CASSVDERGFGEQFF	TGTGCCAGCAGCGTCGACGAAAGGGGTTTTGGTGAGCAGTTCTTC
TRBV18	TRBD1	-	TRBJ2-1	CASSRSTGGANNEQFF	TGTGCCAGCTCACGATCTACAGGGGGCGCGAACAATGAGCAGTTCTTC
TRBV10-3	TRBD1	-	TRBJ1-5	CAISGSETGGNQPQHF	TGTGCCATCAGTGGGAGTGAGACAGGGGGCAATCAGCCCCAGCATTTT
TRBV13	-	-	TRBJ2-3	CASSPIAVTDTQYF	TGTGCCAGCAGCCCTATAGCGGTCACAGATACGCAGTATTTT
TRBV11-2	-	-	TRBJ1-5	CASSLADQPQHF	TGTGCCAGCAGCTTAGCGGATCAGCCCCAGCATTTT
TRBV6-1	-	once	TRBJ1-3	CASRSEASSGNTIYF	TGTGCCAGCAGATCAGAAGCTTCATCTGGAAACACCATATATTTT
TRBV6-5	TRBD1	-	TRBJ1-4	CASSQDRVGEKLFF	TGTGCCAGCAGCCAGGACAGGGTCGGTGAAAAACTGTTTTTT
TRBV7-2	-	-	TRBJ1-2	CASSLLGVSNGYTF	TGTGCCAGCAGCTTATTAGGGGTTTCCAATGGCTACACCTTC
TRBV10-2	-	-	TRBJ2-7	CASRDRSSYEQYF	TGCGCCAGCAGAGACAGGTCCTCCTACGAGCAGTACTTC
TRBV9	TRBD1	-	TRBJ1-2	CASSSSTGSKPRGFYTF	TGTGCCAGCAGCTCATCGACAGGGAGTAAACCCAGAGGGTTCTACACCTTC
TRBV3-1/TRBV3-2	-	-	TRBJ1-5	CASSQSGQPPQHF	TGTGCCAGCAGCCAATCCGGGCAGCCGCCCCAGCATTTT
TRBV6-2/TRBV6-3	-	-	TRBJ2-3	CASSYRGDTDTQYF	TGTGCCAGCAGTTACCGCGGGGATACAGATACGCAGTATTTT
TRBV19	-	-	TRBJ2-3	CASSTGIGTDTQYF	TGTGCCAGTAGTACGGGAATTGGCACAGATACGCAGTATTTT
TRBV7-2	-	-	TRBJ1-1	CASSFRGALTEAFF	TGTGCCAGCAGCTTTCGGGGGGCACTCACTGAAGCTTTCTTT
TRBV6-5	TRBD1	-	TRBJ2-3	CATTGDTQYF	TGTGCCACGACAGGGGATACGCAGTATTTT
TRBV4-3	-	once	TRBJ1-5	CASSQSIGWIYQPQHF	TGCGCCAGCAGCCAAAGCATAGGTTGGATTTATCAGCCCCAGCATTTT
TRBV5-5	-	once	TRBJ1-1	CASSLPHSLNTEAFF	TGTGCCAGCAGCTTGCCACACAGCCTTAACACTGAAGCTTTCTTT